Sequencing of this T cell receptor (beta chain) was carried out in a study of T cells in Graves' hyperthyroidism and ophthalmopathy. For the study at large: Before treatment of any kind, peripheral blood was taken at initial diagnosis.

This clonotype was counted between two and nine times. Its antigen is currently unknown. A Clinical Activity Score of at least 3, a NOSPECS grade of at least 4 and a duration under 3 months were recorded in the ophthalmopathy patients. The PBMCs were taken from over 9.5 ml of fresh peripheral blood. TCR beta CDR3 region amplification was performed from RNA transcripts. An initial round of RT-PCR targeting the TCR CDR3 relied on the HTBI primer set. TCRdb called the multiplex PCR reads again in MiXCR, with one record for every CDR3 protein. The top ten clones hold about 13% of a sample with 410,000 or so distinct CDR3 sequences, roughly 15% of them seen once. Trimming took 7 bases from V and 7 from J, leaving 22 bases between them. The length of the CDR3 is 15 residues. Germline loops: CDR1 SNHLY, CDR2 FYNNEI. Study-wide results and caveats: Within blood appeared most thyroid clonotypes that had expanded above 0.001.

The receptor's source is a man in his late teens or twenties with Graves' ophthalmopathy. V is TRBV2 and J is TRBJ2-5; D gene ambiguous. Sequencing was done on a sample of blood. In DNA, the CDR3 is TGTGCCAGCACCCCATCCCCGGGCAGTCTGGGGACCCAGTACTTC. Protein product: CASTPSPGSLGTQYF.